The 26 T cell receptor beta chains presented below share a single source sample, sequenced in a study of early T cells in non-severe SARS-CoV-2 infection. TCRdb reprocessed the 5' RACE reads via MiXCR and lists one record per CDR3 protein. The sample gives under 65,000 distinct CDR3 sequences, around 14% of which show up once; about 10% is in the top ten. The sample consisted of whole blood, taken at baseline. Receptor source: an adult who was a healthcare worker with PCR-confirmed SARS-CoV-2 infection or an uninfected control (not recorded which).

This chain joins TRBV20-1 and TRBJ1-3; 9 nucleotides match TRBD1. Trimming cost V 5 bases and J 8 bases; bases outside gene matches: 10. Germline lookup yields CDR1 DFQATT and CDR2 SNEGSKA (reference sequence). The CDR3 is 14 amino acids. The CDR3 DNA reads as TGCAGTGCTCTTACAGGGGGCGTTGACTACACCATATATTTT. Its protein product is CSALTGGVDYTIYF.

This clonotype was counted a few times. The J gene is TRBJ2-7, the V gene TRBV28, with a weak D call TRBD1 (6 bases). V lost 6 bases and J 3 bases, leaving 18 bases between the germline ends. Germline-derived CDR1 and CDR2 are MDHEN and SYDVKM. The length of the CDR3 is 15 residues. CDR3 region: CASSPSRGIVYEQYF. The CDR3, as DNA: TGTGCCAGCAGCCCTTCGAGGGGGATAGTCTACGAGCAGTACTTC.

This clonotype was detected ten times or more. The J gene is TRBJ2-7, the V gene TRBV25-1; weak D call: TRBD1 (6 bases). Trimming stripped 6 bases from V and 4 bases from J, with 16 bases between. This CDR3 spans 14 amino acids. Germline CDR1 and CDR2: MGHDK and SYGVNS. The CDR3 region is CASRAPGTLYEQYF. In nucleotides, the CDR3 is TGTGCCAGCAGGGCGCCCGGGACACTTTACGAGCAGTACTTC.

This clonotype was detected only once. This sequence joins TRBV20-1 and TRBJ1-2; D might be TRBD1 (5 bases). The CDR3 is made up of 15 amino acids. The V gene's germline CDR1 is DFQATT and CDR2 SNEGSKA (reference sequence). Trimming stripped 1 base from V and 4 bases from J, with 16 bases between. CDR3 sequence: CSARGDSAALYGYTF. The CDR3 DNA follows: TGCAGTGCTAGAGGTGACAGTGCTGCCCTCTATGGCTACACCTTC.

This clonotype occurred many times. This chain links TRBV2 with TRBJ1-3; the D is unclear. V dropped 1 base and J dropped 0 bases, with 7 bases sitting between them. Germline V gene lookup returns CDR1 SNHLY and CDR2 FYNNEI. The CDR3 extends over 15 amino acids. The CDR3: CASSEVGISGNTIYF. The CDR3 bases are TGTGCCAGCAGTGAAGTGGGGATCTCTGGAAACACCATATATTTT. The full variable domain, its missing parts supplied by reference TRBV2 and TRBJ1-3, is EPEVTQTPSHQVTQMGQEVILRCVPISNHLYFYWYRQILGQKVEFLVSFYNNEISEKSEIFDDQFSVERPDGSNFTLKIRSTKLEDSAMYFCASSEVGISGNTIYFGEGSWLTVV.

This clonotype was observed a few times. CDR3: CASSQRQGYGYTF. CDR3 nucleotide sequence: TGCGCCAGCAGCCAAAGACAAGGTTATGGCTACACCTTC. The V and J genes are TRBV4-1 and TRBJ1-2, with D unclear. The V and J ends lost 2 bases and 5 bases respectively, with 9 bases between them. The V gene's germline CDR1 is MGHRA and CDR2 YSYEKL. This CDR3 has 13 residues.

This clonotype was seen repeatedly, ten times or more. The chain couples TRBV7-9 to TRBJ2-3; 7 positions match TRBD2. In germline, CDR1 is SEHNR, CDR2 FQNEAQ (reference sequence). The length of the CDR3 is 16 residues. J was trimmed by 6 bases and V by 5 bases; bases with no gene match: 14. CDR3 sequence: CASSQLATRPVDTQYF. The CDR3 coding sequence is TGTGCCAGCAGCCAACTAGCGACCCGGCCTGTTGATACGCAGTATTTT.

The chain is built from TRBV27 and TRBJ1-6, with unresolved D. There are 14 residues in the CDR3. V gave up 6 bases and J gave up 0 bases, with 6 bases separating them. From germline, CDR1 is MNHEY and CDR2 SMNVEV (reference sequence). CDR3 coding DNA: TGTGCCAGCAGGGTTTCCTCCTATAATTCACCCCTCCACTTT. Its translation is CASRVSSYNSPLHF.

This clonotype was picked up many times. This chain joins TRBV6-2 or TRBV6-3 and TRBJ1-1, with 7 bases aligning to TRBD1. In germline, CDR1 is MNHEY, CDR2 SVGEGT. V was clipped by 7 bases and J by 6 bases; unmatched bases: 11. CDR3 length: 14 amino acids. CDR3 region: CASTSRTGRAEAFF. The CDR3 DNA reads TGTGCCAGCACCTCTCGGACAGGACGGGCTGAAGCTTTCTTT.

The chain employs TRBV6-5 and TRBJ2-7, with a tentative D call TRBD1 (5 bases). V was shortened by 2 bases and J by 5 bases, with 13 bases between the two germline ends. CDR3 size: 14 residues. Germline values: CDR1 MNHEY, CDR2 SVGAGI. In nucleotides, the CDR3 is TGTGCCAGCAGTTACCGTTCCAGGGTCCACGAGCAGTACTTC. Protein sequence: CASSYRSRVHEQYF.

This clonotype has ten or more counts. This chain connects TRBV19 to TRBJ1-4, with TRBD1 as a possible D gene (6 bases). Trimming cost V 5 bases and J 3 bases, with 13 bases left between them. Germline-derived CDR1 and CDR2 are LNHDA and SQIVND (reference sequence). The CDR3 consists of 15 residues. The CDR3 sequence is CASSVTGTSNEKLFF. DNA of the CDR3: TGTGCCAGTAGTGTCACCGGGACATCTAATGAAAAACTGTTTTTT.

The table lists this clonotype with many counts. CDR3 DNA: TGTGCCAGCAGCCGGGGGGCGCAGTCAGAGACCCAGTACTTC. Amino acid sequence: CASSRGAQSETQYF. This chain connects TRBV6-6 to TRBJ2-5, with a possible D match to TRBD2 (7 bases). CDR1 is MNHNY and CDR2 is SVGAGI in the germline V gene (reference sequence). Trimming cost V 6 bases and J 4 bases, with 15 bases left between them. The CDR3 has 14 amino acids.

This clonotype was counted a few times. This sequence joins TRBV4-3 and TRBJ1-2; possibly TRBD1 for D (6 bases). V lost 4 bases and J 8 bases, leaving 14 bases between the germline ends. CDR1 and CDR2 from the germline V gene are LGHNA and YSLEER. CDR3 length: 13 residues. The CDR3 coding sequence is TGCGCCAGCAGCCCCTGGGTAGGGGGAGGCTACACCTTC. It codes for CASSPWVGGGYTF.

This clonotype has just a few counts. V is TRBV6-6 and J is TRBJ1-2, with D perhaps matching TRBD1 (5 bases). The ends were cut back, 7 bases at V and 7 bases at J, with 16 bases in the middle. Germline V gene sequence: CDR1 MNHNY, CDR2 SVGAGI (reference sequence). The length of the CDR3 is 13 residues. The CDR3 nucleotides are TGTGCCAGCACCAGTGGGGGGAGGAGTGGCTACACCTTC. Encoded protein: CASTSGGRSGYTF.

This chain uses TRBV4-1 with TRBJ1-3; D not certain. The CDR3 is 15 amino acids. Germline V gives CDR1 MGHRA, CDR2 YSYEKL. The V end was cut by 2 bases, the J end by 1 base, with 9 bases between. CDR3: CASSQLGVSGNTIYF. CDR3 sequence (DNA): TGCGCCAGCAGCCAATTGGGAGTTTCTGGAAACACCATATATTTT.

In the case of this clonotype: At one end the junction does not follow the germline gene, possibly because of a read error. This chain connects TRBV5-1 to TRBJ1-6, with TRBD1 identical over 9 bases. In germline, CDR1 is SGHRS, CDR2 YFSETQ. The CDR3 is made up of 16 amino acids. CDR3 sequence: CASSSEQGASNSSLHF. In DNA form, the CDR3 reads TGCGCCAGCAGCTCCGAACAGGGGGCGAGCAATTCATCCCTCCACTTT.

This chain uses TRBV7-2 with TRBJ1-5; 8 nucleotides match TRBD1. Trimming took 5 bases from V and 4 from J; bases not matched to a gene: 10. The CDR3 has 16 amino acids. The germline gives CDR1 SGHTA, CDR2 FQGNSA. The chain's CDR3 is CASSHRQGRGNQPQHF. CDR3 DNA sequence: TGTGCCAGCAGCCACCGACAGGGGCGGGGGAATCAGCCCCAGCATTTT.

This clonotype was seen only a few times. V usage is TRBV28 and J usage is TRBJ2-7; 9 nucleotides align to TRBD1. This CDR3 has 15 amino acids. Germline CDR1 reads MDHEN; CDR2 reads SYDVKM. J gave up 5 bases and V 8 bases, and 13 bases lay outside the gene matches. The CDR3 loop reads CASVPGQGFGDEQYF. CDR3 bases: TGTGCCAGCGTACCGGGACAGGGTTTTGGCGACGAGCAGTACTTC.

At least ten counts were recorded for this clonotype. The CDR3 loop reads CASSVPDYSNQPQHF. CDR3 bases: TGTGCCAGCAGCGTACCGGATTATAGCAATCAGCCCCAGCATTTT. The chain has TRBV21-1 and TRBJ1-5. TRBV21-1 is listed as a pseudogene. The length of the CDR3 is 15 residues.

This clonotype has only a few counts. DNA of the CDR3: TGTGCCAGCAGCTTGTCGCTAGCGGGATCCCTAGAGACCCAGTACTTC. It translates to CASSLSLAGSLETQYF. The chain recombines TRBV5-6 with TRBJ2-5, with TRBD2 matching 9 bases. Looked up from germline, CDR1 is SGHDT and CDR2 is YYEEEE. V gave up 1 base and J gave up 4 bases; unmatched junction bases: 8. The CDR3 is made up of 16 amino acids.

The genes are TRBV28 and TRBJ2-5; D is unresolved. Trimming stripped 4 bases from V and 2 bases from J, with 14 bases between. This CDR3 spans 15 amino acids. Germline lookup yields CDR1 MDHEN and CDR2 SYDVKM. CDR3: CASSWTTGPQETQYF. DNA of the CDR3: TGTGCCAGCAGTTGGACCACCGGGCCACAAGAGACCCAGTACTTC.

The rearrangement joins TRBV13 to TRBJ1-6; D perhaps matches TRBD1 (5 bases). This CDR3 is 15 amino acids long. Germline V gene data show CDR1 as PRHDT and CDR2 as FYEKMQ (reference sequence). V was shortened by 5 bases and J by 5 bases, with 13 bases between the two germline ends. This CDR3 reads CASSTWDGDNSPLHF. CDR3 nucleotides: TGTGCCAGCAGCACATGGGACGGAGATAATTCACCCCTCCACTTT.

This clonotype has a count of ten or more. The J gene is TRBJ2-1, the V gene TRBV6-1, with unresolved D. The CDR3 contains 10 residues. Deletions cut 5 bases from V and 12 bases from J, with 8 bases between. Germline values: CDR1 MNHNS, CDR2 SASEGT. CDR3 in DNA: TGTGCCAGCAGTCCCGATCGGCAGTTCTTC. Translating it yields CASSPDRQFF.

The CDR3 DNA reads TGTGCCAGCATTAACGGGAGGGGTGAGCAGTTCTTC. Its protein product is CASINGRGEQFF. The chain is built from TRBV6-6 and TRBJ2-1, with TRBD2 matching over 8 bases. Per the germline V gene, CDR1 is MNHNY and CDR2 is SVGAGI (reference sequence). V was clipped by 7 bases and J by 9 bases; unmatched bases: 5. The CDR3 runs 12 residues.

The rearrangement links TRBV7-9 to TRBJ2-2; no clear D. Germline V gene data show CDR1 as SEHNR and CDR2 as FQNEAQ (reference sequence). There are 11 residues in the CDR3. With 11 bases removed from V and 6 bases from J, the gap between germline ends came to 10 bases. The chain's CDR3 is CAVTRAGELFF. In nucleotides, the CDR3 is TGTGCCGTCACCAGAGCCGGGGAGCTGTTTTTT.

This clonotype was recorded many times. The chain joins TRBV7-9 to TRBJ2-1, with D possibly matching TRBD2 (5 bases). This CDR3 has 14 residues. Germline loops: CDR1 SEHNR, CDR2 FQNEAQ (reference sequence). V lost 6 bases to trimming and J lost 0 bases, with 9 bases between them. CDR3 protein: CASSTAASYNEQFF. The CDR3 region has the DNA TGTGCCAGCAGTACAGCGGCCTCCTACAATGAGCAGTTCTTC.